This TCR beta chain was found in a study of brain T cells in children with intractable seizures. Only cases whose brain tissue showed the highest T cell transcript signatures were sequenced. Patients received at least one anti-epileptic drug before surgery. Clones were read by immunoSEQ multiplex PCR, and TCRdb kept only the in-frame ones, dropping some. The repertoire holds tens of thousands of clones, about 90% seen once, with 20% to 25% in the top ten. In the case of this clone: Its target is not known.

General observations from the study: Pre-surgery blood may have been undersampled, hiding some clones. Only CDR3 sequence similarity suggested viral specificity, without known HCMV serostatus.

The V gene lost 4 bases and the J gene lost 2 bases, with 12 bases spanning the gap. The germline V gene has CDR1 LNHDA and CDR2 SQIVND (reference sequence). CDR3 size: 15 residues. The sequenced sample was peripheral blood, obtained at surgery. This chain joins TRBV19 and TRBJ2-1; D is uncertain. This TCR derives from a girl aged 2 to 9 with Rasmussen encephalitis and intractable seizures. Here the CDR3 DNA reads TGTGCCAGTAGTAGGGCAGAGTCAACCTACAATGAGCAGTTCTTC. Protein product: CASSRAESTYNEQFF.